This is a list of T cell receptor beta chains from one sample in a study of T cell responses to AZD1222 COVID-19 vaccine. Data came from immunoSEQ multiplex PCR; TCRdb stores just in-frame clones and leaves some out. In the table there are under 200,000 clones, just over 90% of which are singletons. Sequenced here: peripheral blood, sampled on day 0 of AZD1222 vaccination. The origin of the receptors is an adult in good health. CDR3s include the opening cysteine and the closing phenylalanine or tryptophan. Fields, in order: clone size, J gene, V gene, D gene, CDR3 protein, CDR3 DNA. D genes are given only for firm matches. Size tells how often a clone was seen (once, few, many) or the class of an expanded clone, and some rows leave it out.

>NA|TRBJ1-5|TRBV19|TRBD1
CATTTGGARSNQPQHF
TGTGCCACTACTACAGGGGGCGCACGTAGCAATCAGCCCCAGCATTTT
>NA|TRBJ1-1|TRBV9|NA
CASSETGLGTEAFF
TGTGCCAGCAGCGAAACAGGGCTGGGCACTGAAGCTTTCTTT
>once|TRBJ1-2|TRBV7-3|NA
CASSPGQGLGNYGYTF
TGTGCCAGCAGCCCCGGTCAGGGGCTGGGGAACTATGGCTACACCTTC
>NA|TRBJ2-1|TRBV6-5|TRBD1
CASRRRDRVMNEQFF
TGTGCCAGCAGACGACGGGACAGGGTCATGAATGAGCAGTTCTTC
>many|TRBJ2-7|TRBV7-3|NA
CASSPPGSVTYEQYF
TGTGCCAGCAGCCCCCCAGGCTCAGTTACCTACGAGCAGTACTTC
>NA|TRBJ1-2|TRBV28|TRBD1
CASSLLSGGYNYGYTF
TGTGCCAGCAGTTTATTGTCAGGGGGCTACAACTATGGCTACACCTTC
>NA|TRBJ1-6|TRBV10-1|NA
CASSDPSRINSPLHF
TGCGCCAGCAGTGACCCGAGTCGAATTAATTCACCCCTCCACTTT
>NA|TRBJ1-5|TRBV27|NA
CASSFSADPNQPQHF
TGTGCCAGCAGTTTTTCGGCAGATCCTAATCAGCCCCAGCATTTT
>NA|TRBJ1-2|TRBV19|NA
CASNGYTF
TGTGCCAGTAATGGCTACACCTTC
>NA|TRBJ2-7|TRBV28|TRBD1
CASSSGQGAYEQYF
TGTGCCAGCAGTTCGGGACAGGGAGCCTACGAGCAGTACTTC
>NA|TRBJ2-5|TRBV5-5|NA
CASSLGTEQETQYF
TGTGCCAGCAGCTTGGGAACAGAACAAGAGACCCAGTACTTC
>NA|TRBJ1-3|TRBV9|NA
CASSVGAGTGNTIYF
TGTGCCAGCAGCGTAGGGGCAGGGACTGGAAACACCATATATTTT
>NA|TRBJ1-1|TRBV2|NA
CASRAYLSVDTEAFF
TGTGCCAGCAGAGCGTATTTATCCGTGGACACTGAAGCTTTCTTT
>NA|TRBJ1-1|TRBV9|TRBD1
CASSAGGQGTTEAFF
TGTGCCAGCAGCGCCGGAGGACAGGGGACCACTGAAGCTTTCTTT
>NA|TRBJ2-2|TRBV5-6|NA
CASSLRGKHTGELFF
TGTGCCAGCAGCTTGCGAGGGAAACACACCGGGGAGCTGTTTTTT
>NA|TRBJ2-1|TRBV18|NA
CASSPGLDNEQFF
TGTGCCAGCTCACCAGGACTCGACAATGAGCAGTTCTTC
>NA|TRBJ1-1|TRBV4-1|NA
CASSQDRLGGTEAFF
TGCGCCAGCAGCCAAGATCGCCTAGGCGGGACTGAAGCTTTCTTT
>NA|TRBJ1-2|TRBV5-1|NA
CASSPGGWGANYGYTF
TGCGCCAGCTCCCCCGGGGGGTGGGGAGCTAACTATGGCTACACCTTC
>NA|TRBJ1-1|TRBV2|TRBD1
CASSGQGTEAFF
TGTGCCAGCAGTGGACAGGGAACTGAAGCTTTCTTT
>NA|TRBJ1-1|TRBV27|TRBD1
CASSYRGTEAFF
TGTGCCAGCTCCTACAGGGGCACTGAAGCTTTCTTT
>NA|TRBJ2-7|TRBV2|NA
CASSFTTASYEQYF
TGTGCCAGCAGTTTTACCACAGCGTCCTACGAGCAGTACTTC
>NA|TRBJ1-1|TRBV11-2|NA
CASSPLATEAFF
TGTGCCAGCAGCCCCCTAGCAACTGAAGCTTTCTTT
>NA|TRBJ1-2|TRBV6-5|NA
CASSYQGIISGGYTF
TGTGCCAGCAGTTACCAGGGGATAATTTCTGGTGGCTACACCTTC
>NA|TRBJ1-1|TRBV7-2|NA
CASSLGRGPNTEAFF
TGTGCCAGCAGCTTAGGGAGGGGACCGAACACTGAAGCTTTCTTT
>NA|TRBJ1-2|TRBV4-1|NA
CASSLQLTGANYGYTF
TGCGCCAGCAGCCTCCAACTGACGGGAGCTAACTATGGCTACACCTTC
>NA|TRBJ2-5|TRBV28|TRBD2
CASSSPSGGYQETQYF
TGTGCCAGCAGTTCGCCTAGCGGGGGGTACCAAGAGACCCAGTACTTC
>NA|TRBJ1-1|TRBV6-5|NA
CASNTPGGNTEAFF
TGTGCCAGCAATACACCCGGGGGGAACACTGAAGCTTTCTTT
>NA|TRBJ1-2|TRBV28|NA
CASRNAGVASYGYTF
TGTGCCAGCAGGAACGCAGGGGTCGCCTCCTATGGCTACACCTTC
>many|TRBJ2-1|TRBV6-1|TRBD2
CASSEKAGGPYEQFF
TGTGCCAGCAGTGAAAAGGCGGGGGGGCCGTATGAGCAGTTCTTC
>NA|TRBJ1-3|TRBV5-6|NA
CASSPGPNSGNTIYF
TGTGCCAGCAGCCCTGGACCCAACTCTGGAAACACCATATATTTT
>NA|TRBJ2-7|TRBV27|NA
CASTNKVHEQYF
TGTGCCAGCACCAACAAGGTCCACGAGCAGTACTTC
>NA|TRBJ2-2|TRBV10-1|NA
CASSQEVGASYTGELFF
TGCGCCAGCAGCCAAGAGGTGGGGGCTTCCTACACCGGGGAGCTGTTTTTT
>NA|TRBJ2-3|TRBV5-1|NA
CASSPSPWGVTDTQYF
TGCGCCAGCAGCCCCTCCCCCTGGGGGGTCACAGATACGCAGTATTTT
>NA|TRBJ1-3|TRBV30|NA
CASDPSGNTIYF
TGTGCCTCCGACCCCTCCGGAAACACCATATATTTT
>NA|TRBJ2-1|TRBV5-4|TRBD2
CASTPGGSYNEQFF
TGTGCCAGCACCCCGGGGGGTTCCTACAATGAGCAGTTCTTC
>NA|TRBJ1-1|TRBV30|NA
CACPRRGSMNTEAFF
TGTGCCTGCCCCCGGCGGGGGTCCATGAACACTGAAGCTTTCTTT
>NA|TRBJ1-5|TRBV18|NA
CASSQHDGSNQPQHF
TGTGCCAGCTCACAACACGACGGTAGCAATCAGCCCCAGCATTTT
>few|TRBJ1-5|TRBV19|TRBD1
CASSIAGGPFQPQHF
TGTGCCAGTAGTATAGCAGGGGGCCCGTTTCAGCCCCAGCATTTT
>once|TRBJ1-2|TRBV7-2|TRBD1
CASSAPRGPNYGYTF
TGTGCCAGCAGCGCCCCCAGGGGGCCGAACTATGGCTACACCTTC
>NA|TRBJ2-7|TRBV7-9|NA
CASSSSPVSYEQYF
TGTGCCAGCAGCTCAAGTCCGGTCTCCTACGAGCAGTACTTC
>NA|TRBJ2-7|TRBV6-5|TRBD1
CASSYRTGGSEQYF
TGTGCCAGCAGTTATCGGACAGGGGGCTCCGAGCAGTACTTC
>NA|TRBJ1-1|TRBV3-1/TRBV3-2|NA
CASSQLLGEAEAFF
TGTGCCAGCAGCCAACTCCTGGGGGAGGCTGAAGCTTTCTTT
>NA|TRBJ2-1|TRBV19|TRBD1
CASRPWQGASYNEQFF
TGTGCCAGTAGGCCGTGGCAGGGGGCCTCCTACAATGAGCAGTTCTTC
>NA|TRBJ1-1|TRBV4-1|TRBD1
CASSRSGGASEAFF
TGCGCCAGCAGCCGGTCAGGGGGCGCTTCTGAAGCTTTCTTT
>NA|TRBJ1-5|TRBV15|NA
CATSTPQVGQPQHF
TGTGCCACCAGCACCCCTCAGGTGGGGCAGCCCCAGCATTTT
>NA|TRBJ2-2|TRBV19|TRBD2
CASSFLGLAVAGELFF
TGTGCCAGTAGTTTCTTGGGACTAGCAGTCGCCGGGGAGCTGTTTTTT
>once|TRBJ2-1|TRBV7-6|TRBD2
CASSARTSGSYNEQFF
TGTGCCAGCAGCGCGAGGACTAGCGGTTCCTACAATGAGCAGTTCTTC
>NA|TRBJ1-5|TRBV6-5|NA
CASSPENGGHQPQHF
TGTGCCAGCAGTCCCGAGAATGGGGGGCATCAGCCCCAGCATTTT
>NA|TRBJ1-5|TRBV4-1|NA
CASSGGPQSNQPQHF
TGCGCCAGCAGCGGGGGCCCACAGAGCAATCAGCCCCAGCATTTT
>NA|TRBJ2-1|TRBV6-5|NA
CASSSEGTVVLGEQFF
TGTGCCAGCAGTTCCGAGGGGACGGTCGTATTGGGTGAGCAGTTCTTC
>once|TRBJ1-2|TRBV3-1/TRBV3-2|NA
CASSHRSLRRDGYTF
TGTGCCAGCAGCCATAGGTCCTTAAGGAGGGATGGCTACACCTTC
>NA|TRBJ2-7|TRBV18|NA
CASSPPFPGNEQYF
TGTGCCAGCTCACCACCTTTCCCGGGGAACGAGCAGTACTTC
>NA|TRBJ2-2|TRBV11-1|TRBD2
CASSLGLASTGELFF
TGTGCCAGCAGCTTAGGACTAGCGTCGACCGGGGAGCTGTTTTTT
>NA|TRBJ2-3|TRBV5-1|TRBD2
CASSLVAGGPPKQYF
TGCGCCAGCAGCTTGGTAGCGGGGGGCCCCCCGAAGCAGTATTTT
>NA|TRBJ1-1|TRBV5-1|TRBD1
CASSPRTGHMNTEAFF
TGCGCCAGCAGCCCTCGGACAGGGCACATGAACACTGAAGCTTTCTTT
>once|TRBJ1-1|TRBV30|NA
CAWRFLSDRRAFF
TGTGCCTGGAGATTTCTGTCAGACCGTAGAGCTTTCTTT
>NA|TRBJ2-7|TRBV4-1|TRBD2
CASSQDSGLAGSSYEQYF
TGCGCCAGCAGCCAAGATTCGGGGCTAGCGGGGAGCTCCTACGAGCAGTACTTC
>NA|TRBJ1-2|TRBV6-2/TRBV6-3|NA
CASSSHGGNYGYTF
TGTGCCAGCAGTTCCCACGGGGGGAACTATGGCTACACCTTC
>NA|TRBJ1-1|TRBV9|NA
CASSTGANTEAFF
TGTGCCAGCAGCACGGGAGCGAACACTGAAGCTTTCTTT